This TCR beta chain was captured in a study of regulatory T cells in long-lasting Graves disease (dated by TCRdb to the early 2020s). Regarding the study in general: Persistent Graves' disease meant more than 5 years of antithyroid drug treatment with TSH receptor autoantibodies that stayed positive. On average, persistent Graves' disease patients in the clinical cohort had been on antithyroid drugs for approximately ten years. Patients with persistent Graves' disease were compared with patients with newly diagnosed Graves' disease using TCR sequencing and RNA sequencing of peripheral blood. The study took place in China and was registered as a clinical trial. TCR sequencing covered approximately 13 persistent and approximately 20 newly diagnosed Graves' disease patients, some 33 samples in total.

Overall results and qualifications from the work: Peripheral blood alone was examined, since thyroid tissue, which constituted the primary lesion, could not be accessed. Compared with newly diagnosed patients, persistent Graves' disease patients had lower TCR Shannon entropy and fewer highly expanded clones, which suggests clonal expansion. Sequencing and analysis were restricted to the TCR beta chain. Preferential use of TRBV28, TRBJ1-2 and TRBJ2-5 was observed in persistent disease, whereas TRBV20-1 and TRBJ2-1 were favored in newly diagnosed disease. A larger number of public clonotypes was shared among persistent patients (around 3,000) than among newly diagnosed patients (approximately 930). The authors acknowledged the small sample size as a limitation that may reduce accuracy.

The count of this clonotype is one. Its target antigen remains unknown. Qualities for individual bases were not recorded, and no much larger clone is one base off. A single read is weak support. The CDR3 starts with the cysteine, ends with the phenylalanine, and has 19 residues. Only the CDR3 DNA is retained, 57 bases long and in frame from the first base. CDR1 is given as SGHDN and CDR2 as FVKESK, both from the germline V gene. V and J are trimmed by 1 base and 6 bases, and the gene matches miss 19 bases of the junction. The time point tag for this specimen amounts to: persistent/refractory GD, antithyroid drugs over 5 years with positive TRAb. For both TCR sequencing and RNA sequencing, RNA was extracted from PBMCs using TRIzol. The diagnosis of Graves' disease was made according to American Thyroid Association guidelines. The patients came from an endocrinology department in Xi'an, China. From each patient, roughly 9 milliliters of peripheral blood was collected into an EDTA anticoagulant tube. Ficoll Paque Plus density gradient separation was used to isolate PBMCs, and no additional T cell sorting was done. An Agilent 2100 Bioanalyzer and agarose gel were used to assess RNA quality, and a NanoDrop 2000 was used to measure RNA concentration.

The library was made by multiplex PCR. Sequencing relied on an Illumina HiSeq 4000. CDR3 regions were amplified by Arm-PCR with iRepertoire HTBI primers to construct TCR beta libraries. Before sequencing, the PCR products underwent gel purification. On the authors' methods: Across samples, roughly 60 TRBV and 13 to 15 TRBJ segments were identified and used for gene usage analysis of CDR3 amino acid clonotypes. COPE and FqMerger were used to merge the filtered high-quality paired reads into contigs. BLAST was used to align contigs to the IMGT TRBV, TRBD and TRBJ reference genes, and CDR3 was defined following IMGT. Highly expanded clones were defined as clonotypes with a frequency above 0.1%. Repertoire diversity was measured by Shannon entropy, and V-J evenness by the Gini coefficient. Clonotypes shared by more than one individual were considered public. TCRdb trimmed public reads at Q25 via fastp, called clones via MiXCR and kept in-frame beta chains. CDR3 protein sequences are deduplicated, and each keeps its most common genes and DNA. The V and J calls were not made by the authors but by TCRdb's processing. For this sample the table gives under 450,000 distinct CDR3 sequences, of which about 25% were detected only once. About 27% of the sample belongs to the ten largest clones.

Recombination linked TRBV14 to TRBJ2-7, with TRBD2 identical over 9 junction bases. The sample was peripheral blood mononuclear cells (PBMCs), taken when the disease was refractory, from a patient treated with antithyroid drugs. The clonotype was recovered from a female donor with Graves disease. The CDR3 protein: CASSQAIWREGRTLGEQYF. The DNA sequence follows: TGTGCCAGCAGCCAAGCAATTTGGCGGGAGGGTCGAACCTTGGGCGAGCAGTACTTC.